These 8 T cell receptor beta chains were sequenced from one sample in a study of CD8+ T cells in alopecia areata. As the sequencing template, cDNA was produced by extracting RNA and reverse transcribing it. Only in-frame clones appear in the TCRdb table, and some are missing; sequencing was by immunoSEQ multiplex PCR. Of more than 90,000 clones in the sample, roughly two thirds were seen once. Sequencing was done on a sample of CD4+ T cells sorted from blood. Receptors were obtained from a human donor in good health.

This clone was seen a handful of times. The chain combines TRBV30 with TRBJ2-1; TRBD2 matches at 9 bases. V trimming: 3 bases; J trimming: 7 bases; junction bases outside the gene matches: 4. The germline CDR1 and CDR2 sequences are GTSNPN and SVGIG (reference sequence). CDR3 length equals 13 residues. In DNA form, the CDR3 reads TGTGCCTGGAGGACTAGCGGTGCGAATGAGCAGTTCTTC. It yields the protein CAWRTSGANEQFF.

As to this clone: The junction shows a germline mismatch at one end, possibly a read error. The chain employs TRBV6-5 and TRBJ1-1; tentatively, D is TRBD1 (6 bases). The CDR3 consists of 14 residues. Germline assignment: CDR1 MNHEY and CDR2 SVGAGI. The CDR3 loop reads CASGGGLLKTEAFF. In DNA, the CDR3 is TGTGCCAGCGGGGGCGGTTTACTGAAGACTGAAGCTTTCTTT.

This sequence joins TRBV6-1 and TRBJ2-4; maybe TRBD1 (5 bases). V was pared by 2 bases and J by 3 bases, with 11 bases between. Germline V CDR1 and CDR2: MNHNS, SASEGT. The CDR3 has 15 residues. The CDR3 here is CASSERGAGKNIQYF. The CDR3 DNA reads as TGTGCCAGCAGTGAAAGGGGTGCAGGCAAAAACATTCAGTACTTC.

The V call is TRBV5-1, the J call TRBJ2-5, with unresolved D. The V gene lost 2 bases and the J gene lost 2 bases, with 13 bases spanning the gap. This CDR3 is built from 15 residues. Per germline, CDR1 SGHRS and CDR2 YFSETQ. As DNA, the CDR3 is TGCGCCAGCAGCTTAACGGGCCCAACGCAAGAGACCCAGTACTTC. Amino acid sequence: CASSLTGPTQETQYF.

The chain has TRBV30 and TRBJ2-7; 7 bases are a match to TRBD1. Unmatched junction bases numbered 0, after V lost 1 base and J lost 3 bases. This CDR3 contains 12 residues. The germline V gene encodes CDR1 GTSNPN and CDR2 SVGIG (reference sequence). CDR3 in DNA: TGTGCCTGGAGTGGGACAGGCTACGAGCAGTACTTC. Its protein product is CAWSGTGYEQYF.

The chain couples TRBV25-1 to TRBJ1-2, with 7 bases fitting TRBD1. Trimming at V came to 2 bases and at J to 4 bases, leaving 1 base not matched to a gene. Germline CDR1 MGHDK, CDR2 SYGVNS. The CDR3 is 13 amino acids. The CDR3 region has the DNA TGTGCCAGCAGTGAAACAGGGGTCTATGGCTACACCTTC. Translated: CASSETGVYGYTF.

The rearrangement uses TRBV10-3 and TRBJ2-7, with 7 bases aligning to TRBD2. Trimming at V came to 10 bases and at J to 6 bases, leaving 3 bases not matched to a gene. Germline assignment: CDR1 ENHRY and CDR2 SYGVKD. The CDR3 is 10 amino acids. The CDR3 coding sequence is TGTGCCAGTGGGACTATCGAGCAGTACTTC. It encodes CASGTIEQYF.

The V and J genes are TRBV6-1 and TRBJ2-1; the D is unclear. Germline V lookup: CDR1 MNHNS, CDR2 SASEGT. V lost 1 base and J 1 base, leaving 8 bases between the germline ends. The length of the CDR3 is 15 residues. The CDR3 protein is CASSEDGLSYNEQFF. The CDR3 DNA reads TGTGCCAGCAGTGAAGATGGCTTATCCTACAATGAGCAGTTCTTC.